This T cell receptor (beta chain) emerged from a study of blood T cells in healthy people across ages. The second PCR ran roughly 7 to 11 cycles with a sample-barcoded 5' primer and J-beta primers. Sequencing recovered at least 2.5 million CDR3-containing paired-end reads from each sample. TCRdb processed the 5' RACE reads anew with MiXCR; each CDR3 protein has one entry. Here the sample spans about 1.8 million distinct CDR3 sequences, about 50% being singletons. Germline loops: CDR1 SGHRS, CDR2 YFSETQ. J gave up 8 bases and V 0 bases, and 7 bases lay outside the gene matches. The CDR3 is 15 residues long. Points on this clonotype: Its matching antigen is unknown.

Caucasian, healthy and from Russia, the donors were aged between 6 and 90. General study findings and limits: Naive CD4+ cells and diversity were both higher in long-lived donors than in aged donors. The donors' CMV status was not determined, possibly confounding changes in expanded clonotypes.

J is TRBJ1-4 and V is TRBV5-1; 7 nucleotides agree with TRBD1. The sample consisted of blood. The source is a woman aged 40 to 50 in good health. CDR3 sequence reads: CASSLEGGPVEKLFF. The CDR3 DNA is TGCGCCAGCAGCTTGGAAGGGGGCCCAGTCGAAAAACTGTTTTTT.